Presented here are 28 T cell receptor beta chains from one specimen sequenced in a study of blood T cell repertoires in COVID-19. Generated by immunoSEQ multiplex PCR, the TCRdb table keeps only in-frame clones and is missing some. The table has 350,000 to 400,000 clones, around 90% seen once. Sequences were obtained from peripheral blood. The origin of the receptors is a man younger than 30 with active or convalescent COVID-19.

The chain joins TRBV28 to TRBJ1-6; tentative D call: TRBD1 (5 bases). Deletions cut 6 bases from V and 6 bases from J, with 15 bases between. This CDR3 comprises 15 residues. Germline V lookup: CDR1 MDHEN, CDR2 SYDVKM. Here the CDR3 reads CASSSDSRANSPLHF. The CDR3 coding sequence is TGTGCCAGCAGCTCAGATTCCAGGGCTAATTCACCCCTCCACTTT. Filled out from reference TRBV28 and TRBJ1-6, the complete variable domain reads DVKVTQSSRYLVKRTGEKVFLECVQDMDHENMFWYRQDPGLGLRLIYFSYDVKMKEKGDIPEGYSVSREKKERFSLILESASTNQTSMYLCASSSDSRANSPLHFGNGTRLTVT.

The J gene is TRBJ2-7, the V gene TRBV4-3; D call uncertain. V lost 0 bases to trimming and J lost 2 bases, with 11 bases between them. The CDR3 is 15 residues long. The germline V gene has CDR1 LGHNA and CDR2 YSLEER. The CDR3 is CASSQDETLTYEQYF. In nucleotides, the CDR3 is TGCGCCAGCAGCCAAGATGAGACATTAACCTACGAGCAGTACTTC.

The rearrangement links TRBV6-6 to TRBJ2-7, with D possibly matching TRBD2 (6 bases). V was shortened by 8 bases and J by 5 bases, with 22 bases between the two germline ends. CDR1 and CDR2 from the germline V gene are MNHNY and SVGAGI (reference sequence). The CDR3 extends over 15 amino acids. Here the CDR3 DNA reads TGTGCCAGCGGGGACTTTGCAATACCCGTCGACGAGCAGTACTTC. Protein product: CASGDFAIPVDEQYF.

The chain has TRBV2 and TRBJ1-2, with TRBD1 matching 9 bases. CDR1 and CDR2 (germline): SNHLY, FYNNEI. Trimming cost V 4 bases and J 4 bases; bases outside gene matches: 13. CDR3 length: 17 residues. CDR3 sequence: CASSVALGTGHFYGYTF. CDR3 DNA: TGTGCCAGCAGTGTGGCCCTAGGGACAGGGCACTTCTATGGCTACACCTTC.

The chain has TRBV7-9 and TRBJ2-2, with D possibly being TRBD1 (5 bases). This CDR3 comprises 13 residues. V dropped 3 bases and J dropped 6 bases, with 8 bases sitting between them. CDR1 SEHNR and CDR2 FQNEAQ come from the germline V gene (reference sequence). CDR3 region: CASSLPGSGELFF. As DNA, the CDR3 is TGTGCCAGCAGCTTGCCAGGGTCCGGGGAGCTGTTTTTT.

This chain connects TRBV15 to TRBJ2-1, with TRBD2 matching 14 bases. This CDR3 is built from 14 residues. Germline values: CDR1 LNHNV, CDR2 YYDKDF (reference sequence). V gave up 8 bases and J gave up 6 bases; unmatched junction bases: 3. DNA for the CDR3: TGTGCCACCGAGGGACTAGCGGGAGCCAATGAGCAGTTCTTC. This translates into CATEGLAGANEQFF.

The chain uses TRBV6-5 and TRBJ2-4, with 7 bases identical to TRBD2. Germline CDR1 MNHEY, CDR2 SVGAGI. Germline trimming cut 8 bases from V and 14 bases from J; bases unmatched to any gene: 9. The CDR3 is 11 amino acids. CDR3 nucleotides: TGTGCCAGCGGCGCGGCGGGGGAGAAGTACTTC. It specifies CASGAAGEKYF.

This clone has only one observation. This chain joins TRBV9 and TRBJ1-6; maybe TRBD1 (5 bases). This CDR3 spans 13 amino acids. The V gene's germline CDR1 is SGDLS and CDR2 YYNGEE. V gave up 7 bases and J gave up 9 bases, with 14 bases separating them. The CDR3 nucleotides are TGTGCCAGCGGGGCAGCGTCGGGTTCACCCCTCCACTTT. It specifies CASGAASGSPLHF.

V usage is TRBV19 and J usage is TRBJ1-5; TRBD1 matches 8 bases. Per germline, CDR1 LNHDA and CDR2 SQIVND (reference sequence). V gave up 4 bases and J gave up 5 bases; unmatched junction bases: 4. The CDR3 has 14 amino acids. The DNA of the CDR3 is TGTGCCAGTAGTAACAGGGGGTCGGATCAGCCCCAGCATTTT. This gives the protein CASSNRGSDQPQHF.

V gene TRBV28 combines with J gene TRBJ2-3; 8 nucleotides agree with TRBD1. The CDR3 contains 16 residues. J gave up 0 bases and V 4 bases, and 6 bases lay outside the gene matches. The germline V gene has CDR1 MDHEN and CDR2 SYDVKM. CDR3 in amino acids: CASSSNQGASTDTQYF. The CDR3 DNA reads TGTGCCAGCAGTTCAAACCAGGGGGCTAGCACAGATACGCAGTATTTT.

This chain uses TRBV4-3 with TRBJ2-2; maybe TRBD2 (6 bases). V was trimmed by 1 base and J by 3 bases, leaving 21 bases between them. This CDR3 has 19 amino acids. Germline V gene sequence: CDR1 LGHNA, CDR2 YSLEER. CDR3 residues: CASSQGRAWELEDTGELFF. The CDR3 nucleotides are TGCGCCAGCAGCCAAGGGAGGGCTTGGGAACTAGAGGACACCGGGGAGCTGTTTTTT.

This clone was observed a single time. J is TRBJ1-5 and V is TRBV21-1; whether TRBD1, the table's D call, matches the DNA was not checked. TRBV21-1 is annotated as a pseudogene. The CDR3 is 10 residues long. The DNA for the CDR3 is TGTGCCAGCAAATTACATCCCCAGCATTTT. Its translation: CASKLHPQHF.

V usage is TRBV5-1 and J usage is TRBJ2-2, with 9 bases matching TRBD1. The CDR3 extends over 14 amino acids. The V gene end was trimmed by 4 bases and the J gene end by 7 bases; junction bases not matched to a gene: 5. Germline-derived CDR1 and CDR2 are SGHRS and YFSETQ. The DNA of the CDR3 is TGCGCCAGCAGCAGCGGACAGGGGAACGGGGAGCTGTTTTTT. Encoded protein: CASSSGQGNGELFF. Together with reference TRBV5-1 and TRBJ2-2, the CDR3 gives the full variable domain: KAGVTQTPRYLIKTRGQQVTLSCSPISGHRSVSWYQQTPGQGLQFLFEYFSETQRNKGNFPGRFSGRQFSNSRSEMNVSTLELGDSALYLCASSSGQGNGELFFGEGSRLTVL.

V usage is TRBV27 and J usage is TRBJ1-1; D is uncertain. This CDR3 has 13 residues. Trimming took off 4 bases at V and 3 bases at J, with 9 bases between the two ends. In germline, CDR1 is MNHEY, CDR2 SMNVEV (reference sequence). CDR3 region: CASSSVLYTEAFF. In DNA form, the CDR3 reads TGTGCCAGCAGTTCTGTGTTATACACTGAAGCTTTCTTT.

The chain recombines TRBV4-2 with TRBJ2-2, with D possibly TRBD1 on 5 matching bases. This CDR3 region has 15 residues. Trimming left V 1 base short and J 7 bases short, with 13 bases between. CDR1 is LGHNA and CDR2 is YNFKEQ in the germline V gene. The DNA for the CDR3 is TGTGCCAGCAGCCAAGTTTCAGGGCCGGGCGGGGAGCTGTTTTTT. Translating it yields CASSQVSGPGGELFF.

This chain uses TRBV14 with TRBJ2-7; 10 bases are a match to TRBD1. V dropped 2 bases and J dropped 2; count of bases not matched to a gene: 6. The CDR3 has 16 residues. The germline CDR1 and CDR2 sequences are SGHDN and FVKESK. CDR3 protein: CASSQNPGQGTYEQYF. The CDR3 coding sequence is TGTGCCAGCAGCCAAAATCCGGGACAGGGGACCTACGAGCAGTACTTC. Looking up the rest from reference TRBV14 and TRBJ2-7 gives the full variable domain: EAGVTQFPSHSVIEKGQTVTLRCDPISGHDNLYWYRRVMGKEIKFLLHFVKESKQDESGMPNNRFLAERTGGTYSTLKVQPAELEDSGVYFCASSQNPGQGTYEQYFGPGTRLTVT.

The genes are TRBV6-5 and TRBJ2-7, with TRBD2 matching 7 bases. The CDR3 sequence is 15 residues long. J lost 0 bases, V lost 7 bases, and 9 bases had no gene match. Germline V gene lookup returns CDR1 MNHEY and CDR2 SVGAGI. The CDR3 is CASKLTASGSYEQYF. DNA of the CDR3: TGTGCCAGCAAGCTCACAGCTAGCGGCTCCTACGAGCAGTACTTC.

This chain links TRBV7-2 with TRBJ2-3; D is undetermined. The CDR3 is 14 amino acids. Per germline, CDR1 SGHTA and CDR2 FQGNSA. Trimming removed 1 base from V and 2 bases from J, with 7 bases in between. The CDR3, as DNA: TGTGCCAGCAGCTTAGACTCATTCACAGATACGCAGTATTTT. Translation gives CASSLDSFTDTQYF.

The chain carries TRBV29-1 and TRBJ2-7; TRBD1 might be the D (6 bases). Germline V gene lookup returns CDR1 SQVTM and CDR2 ANQGSEA. This CDR3 has 13 amino acids. Trimming left V 7 bases short and J 2 bases short, with 15 bases between. The CDR3 DNA follows: TGCAGCGCTGAGGTGGGGACAACCTACGAGCAGTACTTC. This codes for CSAEVGTTYEQYF.

The CDR3 DNA is TGTGCCAGCAGCTTGGTAGCGGGCTCCTCTGGGGCCAACGTCCTGACTTTC. Its protein product is CASSLVAGSSGANVLTF. The chain uses TRBV5-4 and TRBJ2-6, with TRBD2 matching 7 bases. Germline V lookup: CDR1 SGHNT, CDR2 YYREEE (reference sequence). V gave up 0 bases and J gave up 0 bases; unmatched junction bases: 3. The CDR3 covers 17 residues.

The chain is built from TRBV5-4 and TRBJ1-2; D not certain. This CDR3 contains 15 residues. Germline CDR1 SGHNT, CDR2 YYREEE (reference sequence). Trimming removed 7 bases from V and 0 bases from J, with 16 bases in between. The CDR3 DNA reads as TGTGCCAGCTTGCTTCGAGCCGAAACTAACTATGGCTACACCTTC. Protein sequence: CASLLRAETNYGYTF.

The gene calls are TRBV11-2 and TRBJ2-5, with D possibly TRBD2 on 5 matching bases. V gave up 2 bases and J gave up 1 base, with 11 bases separating them. This CDR3 comprises 15 residues. In germline, CDR1 is SGHAT, CDR2 FQNNGV. The CDR3: CASSLRRATQETQYF. The CDR3 DNA sequence: TGTGCCAGCAGCTTAAGGCGGGCGACCCAAGAGACCCAGTACTTC.

This chain's CDR3 is CASSPNRDFNQPQHF. The CDR3 DNA sequence: TGTGCCAGCAGCCCCAACAGGGATTTCAATCAGCCCCAGCATTTT. V usage is TRBV9 and J usage is TRBJ1-5, with a tentative D call TRBD1 (6 bases). Looked up from germline, CDR1 is SGDLS and CDR2 is YYNGEE. This CDR3 has 15 residues. Trimming shortened V by 4 bases and J by 3 bases, and 14 bases separated the two germline ends.

On this clone itself: Because it lacks the conserved phenylalanine or tryptophan at the end, this CDR3 is likely a read error. The DNA is left out, because the CDR3 cannot be placed on it with certainty; the CDR3 is given as TCRdb lists it. CDR3: CSARDLGQPVG. The rearrangement links TRBV20-1 to TRBJ1-1; the table's D call, TRBD1, was not checked against the DNA. Germline lookup yields CDR1 DFQATT and CDR2 SNEGSKA (reference sequence). The CDR3 is 11 amino acids long, termini counted.

This sequence joins TRBV5-8 and TRBJ1-2; D is perhaps TRBD1 (5 bases). Trimming removed 2 bases from V and 4 bases from J, with 9 bases in between. The CDR3 covers 13 residues. CDR1 is SGHTS and CDR2 is YDEGEE in the germline V gene. CDR3: CASSLDSFYGYTF. The CDR3, as DNA: TGTGCCAGCAGCTTAGACAGTTTCTATGGCTACACCTTC.

The chain couples TRBV19 to TRBJ1-6, with a tentative D call TRBD1 (5 bases). Trimming took off 1 base at V and 1 base at J, with 11 bases between the two ends. This CDR3 has 17 residues. The germline V gene has CDR1 LNHDA and CDR2 SQIVND (reference sequence). The CDR3 reads CASSIAPGLSYNSPLHF. The CDR3 region has the DNA TGTGCCAGTAGTATAGCGCCGGGACTGTCCTATAATTCACCCCTCCACTTT.

The chain carries TRBV6-5 and TRBJ2-7; 9 positions agree with TRBD1. Germline CDR1 MNHEY, CDR2 SVGAGI. V shed 7 bases, J shed 0 bases, and the junction held 7 bases outside the gene matches. This CDR3 is built from 15 residues. This chain's CDR3 is CASNRGTGSSYEQYF. CDR3 nucleotides: TGTGCCAGCAATAGGGGGACAGGGAGCTCCTACGAGCAGTACTTC.

This rearrangement joins TRBV7-6 to TRBJ1-5; 8 positions match TRBD1. The length of the CDR3 is 14 residues. Trimming took 5 bases from V and 2 from J; bases not matched to a gene: 2. The germline V gene has CDR1 SGHVS and CDR2 FNYEAQ. The CDR3, as DNA: TGTGCCAGCAGCCAGGACAGGGGCAATCAGCCCCAGCATTTT. Translated, it gives CASSQDRGNQPQHF.